The next 14 T cell receptor beta chains were all read from a single sample in a study of T cell repertoires in cytomegalovirus infection. Each CDR3 protein gets one entry after TCRdb re-called the reads with MiXCR. The table lists under 350,000 distinct CDR3 sequences, around 20% of them singletons, with roughly 20% in the top ten. Their specific antigens are unknown. Material: cultured PBMCs, obtained from culture after CMV antigen stimulation. The receptors derive from a human donor in good health (CMV status not recorded). Some clones in this sample may be carry-over from other donors' samples.

J is TRBJ2-2 and V is TRBV20-1; D perhaps matches TRBD2 (5 bases). This CDR3 is 15 amino acids long. Trimming took 8 bases from V and 1 from J, leaving 17 bases between them. CDR1 is DFQATT and CDR2 is SNEGSKA in the germline V gene (reference sequence). The CDR3 coding sequence is TGCAGTCTCCCTGTTCCGGGAAGGAACACCGGGGAGCTGTTTTTT. Translating gives CSLPVPGRNTGELFF.

This clonotype was seen more than once but under ten times. The CDR3 sequence is CAISALLNTEAFF. CDR3 DNA sequence: TGTGCCATCAGTGCTCTTCTGAACACTGAAGCTTTCTTT. The chain uses TRBV10-3 and TRBJ1-1; D is unresolved. The CDR3 has 13 residues. The V gene's germline CDR1 is ENHRY and CDR2 SYGVKD. Trimming shortened V by 4 bases and J by 0 bases, and 6 bases separated the two germline ends.

This clonotype has only a few counts. The V gene is TRBV5-1, the J gene TRBJ2-7; the D is unclear. V gave up 7 bases and J gave up 9 bases, with 14 bases separating them. CDR3 length equals 11 residues. CDR1 and CDR2 (germline): SGHRS, YFSETQ. The CDR3: CASSRPLGQYV. CDR3 nucleotides: TGCGCCAGCTCACGACCGCTCGGGCAGTACGTC.

This clonotype came up a few times. The V call is TRBV29-1, the J call TRBJ1-1, with D tentatively TRBD1 (5 bases). The CDR3 extends over 13 amino acids. V lost 7 bases and J 0 bases, leaving 12 bases between the germline ends. CDR1 is SQVTM and CDR2 is ANQGSEA in the germline V gene. CDR3 nucleotide sequence: TGCAGCGCCCGGGGCTCTATGAACACTGAAGCTTTCTTT. It encodes CSARGSMNTEAFF.

This clonotype was observed a few times. V and J are TRBV2 and TRBJ2-3; D gene uncertain. The CDR3 runs to 14 residues. Germline V gene lookup returns CDR1 SNHLY and CDR2 FYNNEI. V shed 5 bases and J shed 0 bases, with 9 bases lying between them. In DNA form, the CDR3 reads TGTGCCAGCAGTCGGACGCCAAGCACAGATACGCAGTATTTT. As protein: CASSRTPSTDTQYF.

This clonotype appeared many times. The chain links TRBV7-9 to TRBJ2-5; D remains ambiguous. In germline, CDR1 is SEHNR, CDR2 FQNEAQ (reference sequence). CDR3 size: 15 residues. V was pared by 5 bases and J by 2 bases, with 15 bases between. CDR3 nucleotides: TGTGCCAGCAGCCCTAGGGTTACGATACAAGAGACCCAGTACTTC. Encoded protein: CASSPRVTIQETQYF.

This clonotype was picked up a small number of times. The V call is TRBV24-1, the J call TRBJ1-5; 8 bases agree with TRBD1. V shed 2 bases, J shed 2 bases, and the junction held 7 bases outside the gene matches. The germline CDR1 and CDR2 sequences are KGHDR and SFDVKD. This CDR3 region has 17 residues. CDR3 protein: CATSDYGQGLGNQPQHF. CDR3 bases: TGTGCCACCAGTGATTACGGACAGGGCCTAGGCAATCAGCCCCAGCATTTT.

The V call is TRBV20-1, the J call TRBJ2-7; possible D gene TRBD2, 6 bases. CDR1 is DFQATT, CDR2 SNEGSKA, per germline (reference sequence). V was trimmed by 6 bases and J by 1 base, leaving 19 bases between them. The CDR3 has 15 amino acids. CDR3 sequence reads: CSAQLSLAPSYEQYF. The CDR3 region has the DNA TGCAGTGCCCAATTGTCCCTAGCGCCTTCCTACGAGCAGTACTTC.

The chain employs TRBV20-1 and TRBJ2-1, with TRBD2 matching 9 bases. The germline CDR1 and CDR2 sequences are DFQATT and SNEGSKA (reference sequence). The length of the CDR3 is 13 residues. CDR3 amino acids: CRAEAGGNSEQFF. For the CDR3, the DNA is TGCAGAGCGGAGGCGGGAGGGAATAGTGAGCAGTTCTTC.

This clonotype was detected only once. The rearrangement links TRBV19 to TRBJ1-1; D gene unclear. CDR1 LNHDA and CDR2 SQIVND come from the germline V gene (reference sequence). The CDR3 has 14 amino acids. Deletions cut 4 bases from V and 7 bases from J, with 16 bases between. The DNA of the CDR3 is TGTGCCAGTAGTAGATCCCTCGGACGGCTTGAAGCTTTCTTT. Translated, it gives CASSRSLGRLEAFF.

This clonotype was seen more than once but under ten times. The genes are TRBV27 and TRBJ1-4; weak D call: TRBD1 (6 bases). Between the trimmed V and J ends, which lost 4 bases and 0 bases, there was a span of 6 bases. The CDR3 runs 14 residues. The V gene's germline CDR1 is MNHEY and CDR2 SMNVEV (reference sequence). The CDR3 loop reads CASSYRATNEKLFF. CDR3 in DNA: TGTGCCAGCAGTTACAGGGCAACTAATGAAAAACTGTTTTTT.

This clonotype was seen repeatedly, ten times or more. This sequence joins TRBV7-2 and TRBJ2-1, with a possible D match to TRBD2 (6 bases). Germline-derived CDR1 and CDR2 are SGHTA and FQGNSA. Deletions cut 5 bases from V and 0 bases from J, with 17 bases between. There are 17 residues in the CDR3. CDR3 protein: CASSPISGGSSYNEQFF. CDR3 nucleotides: TGTGCCAGCAGCCCGATTAGCGGTGGGAGCTCCTACAATGAGCAGTTCTTC.

J is TRBJ1-4 and V is TRBV18; 8 bases agree with TRBD1. CDR1 KGHSH and CDR2 LQKENI come from the germline V gene. The CDR3 covers 15 residues. The ends lost 3 bases at V and 8 bases at J; junction bases unmatched: 8. The CDR3 region is CASSPRQGPEEKLFF. CDR3 in DNA: TGTGCCAGCTCACCCCGACAGGGGCCCGAAGAAAAACTGTTTTTT.

The chain joins TRBV19 to TRBJ2-7; 13 positions agree with TRBD2. V lost 3 bases, J lost 2 bases, and 4 bases stayed unmatched. CDR1 and CDR2 (germline): LNHDA, SQIVND (reference sequence). The CDR3 totals 16 residues. The CDR3 coding sequence is TGTGCCAGTAGTATCGACGGGACTAGCGGGACCTACGAGCAGTACTTC. Residues: CASSIDGTSGTYEQYF.